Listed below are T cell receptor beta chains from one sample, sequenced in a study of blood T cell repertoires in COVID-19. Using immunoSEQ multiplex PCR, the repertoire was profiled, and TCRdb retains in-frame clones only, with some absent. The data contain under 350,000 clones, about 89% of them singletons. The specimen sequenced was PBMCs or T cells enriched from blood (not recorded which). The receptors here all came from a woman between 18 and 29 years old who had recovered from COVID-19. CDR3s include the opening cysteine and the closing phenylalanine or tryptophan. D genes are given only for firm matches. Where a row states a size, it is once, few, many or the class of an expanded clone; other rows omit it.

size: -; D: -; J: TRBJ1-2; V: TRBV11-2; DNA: TGTGCCAGCAGCTTAATAGGTTGGACAGCTACCTCCTCCTATGGCTACACCTTC; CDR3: CASSLIGWTATSSYGYTF
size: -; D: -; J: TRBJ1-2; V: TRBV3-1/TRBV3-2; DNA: TGTGCCAGCAGCCCGGGAGACAGTAACTATGGCTACACCTTC; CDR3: CASSPGDSNYGYTF
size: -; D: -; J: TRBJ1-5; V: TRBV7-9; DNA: TGTGCCAGCAGCACGGGGTTTAATCAGCCCCAGCATTTT; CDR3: CASSTGFNQPQHF
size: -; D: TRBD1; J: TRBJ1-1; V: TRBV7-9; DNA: TGTGCCAGCAGCTTGGGACAGGTGGAAGCTTTCTTT; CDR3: CASSLGQVEAFF
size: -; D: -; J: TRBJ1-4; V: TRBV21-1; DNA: TGTGCCAGCAGCCCGAGCAGAAGGGAAGTTTCCGGGACAGGGGAGGTCGATGAAAAACTGTTTTTT; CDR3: CASSPSRREVSGTGEVDEKLFF
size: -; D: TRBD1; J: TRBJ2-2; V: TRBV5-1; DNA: TGCGCCAGCAGACAGGGGCCCCCGAACACCGGGGAGCTGTTTTTT; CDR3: CASRQGPPNTGELFF
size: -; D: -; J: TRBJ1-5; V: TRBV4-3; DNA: TGCGCCAGCAGCCAAGATTTATATAGCAATCAGCCCCAGCATTTT; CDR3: CASSQDLYSNQPQHF
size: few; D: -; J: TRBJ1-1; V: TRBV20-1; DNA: TGCAGTGCTAGTATATTAGACACTGAAGCTTTCTTT; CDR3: CSASILDTEAFF
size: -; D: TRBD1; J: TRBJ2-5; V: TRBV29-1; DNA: TGCAGCGGTCGGGACAGGGGGCAAGAGACCCAGTACTTC; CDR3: CSGRDRGQETQYF
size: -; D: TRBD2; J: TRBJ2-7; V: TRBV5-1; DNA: TGCGCCAGCAGCGTGACTAGCGGGAGTTACGAGCAGTACTTC; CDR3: CASSVTSGSYEQYF
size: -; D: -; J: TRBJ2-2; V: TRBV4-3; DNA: TGCGCCAGCAGCAAGACTAGTAATGTCGGGGAGCTGTTTTTT; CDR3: CASSKTSNVGELFF
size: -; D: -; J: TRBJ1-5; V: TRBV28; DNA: TGTGCCAGCAGTTTACCTCTAGCGGGGGGGCAGCCCCAGCATTTT; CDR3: CASSLPLAGGQPQHF
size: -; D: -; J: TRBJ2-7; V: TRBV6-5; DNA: TGTGCCAGCAGTTTGGAACAGGGAACTTCCTACGAGCAGTACTTC; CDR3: CASSLEQGTSYEQYF